This TCR beta chain was identified in a study of regulatory T cells in long-lasting Graves disease (dated by TCRdb to 2020 to 2022). As for the study more broadly: Newly diagnosed Graves' disease patients had taken antithyroid drugs for less than 3 months. Persistent Graves' disease patients were compared with newly diagnosed Graves' disease patients by peripheral blood TCR sequencing and RNA sequencing. The study was registered as a clinical trial and conducted in China. TCR sequencing covered 13 persistent and roughly 20 newly diagnosed Graves' disease patients, some 33 samples in total. Summary of the overall study and its limitations: Only peripheral blood was studied, because thyroid tissue, the primary lesion, was inaccessible. The authors noted that the small sample size was a limitation that may lower accuracy. Sequencing and analysis were restricted to the TCR beta chain. Compared with newly diagnosed patients, persistent Graves' disease patients had lower TCR Shannon entropy and fewer highly expanded clones, which suggests clonal expansion. Persistent patients shared more public clonotypes among themselves (around 2,500) than newly diagnosed patients did (roughly 920).

According to the study, the label for this sample's time point signals: newly diagnosed GD, antithyroid drugs for less than 3 months. For both TCR sequencing and RNA sequencing, RNA was extracted from PBMCs in TRIzol. The diagnosis of Graves' disease was made according to American Thyroid Association guidelines. Patients were recruited from an endocrinology department in Xi'an, China. Each patient gave around 9.2 milliliters of peripheral blood, collected in an EDTA anticoagulant tube. PBMCs were isolated by Ficoll Paque Plus density gradient separation without further T cell sorting. RNA quality was checked with an Agilent 2100 Bioanalyzer and agarose gel, and concentration with a NanoDrop 2000. This clonotype appeared many times. No antigen is known for it. Per-base qualities were not stored, and no clone one base away is much larger. The library was generated by multiplex PCR. The sequencing machine was an Illumina HiSeq 4000. To build TCR beta libraries, CDR3 regions were amplified by Arm-PCR using iRepertoire HTBI primers. Gel purification was performed on PCR products prior to sequencing. The authors' analysis ran thus. Gene usage analysis of CDR3 amino acid clonotypes used the approximately 62 TRBV and some 13 TRBJ segments found across samples. Filtered high-quality paired reads were merged into contigs using COPE and FqMerger. Contigs were aligned with BLAST to IMGT TRBV, TRBD and TRBJ reference genes, and CDR3 was defined per IMGT. Highly expanded clones were defined as clonotypes with a frequency above 0.1%. Repertoire diversity was measured by Shannon entropy, and V-J evenness by the Gini coefficient. Clonotypes shared by more than one individual were considered public. TCRdb reran the public reads through fastp at Q25 and MiXCR, keeping productive beta chains. Duplicate CDR3 protein sequences are folded into a single record with the most common DNA and genes. The V and J calls were determined by TCRdb, not by the authors. The sample data list some 490,000 distinct CDR3 sequences, and about 11% of these were observed just once. Clones ranked in the top ten supply more than 8% of the sample.

The data were also submitted as part of a second study, on T cells in Graves' hyperthyroidism and ophthalmopathy. The second study's authors report: Stable Graves' hyperthyroidism was defined as the absence of progression to ophthalmopathy over 18 months of follow-up. Hyperthyroidism patients were newly diagnosed, had a disease duration of under 2 months, and were aged 18 to 65 years. Patients with uncontrolled infections, other autoimmune diseases, pregnancy or lactation were excluded. Diagnoses were established on the basis of clinical symptoms, serum thyroxine and TRAb, thyroid ultrasound, and orbital computed tomography. A first-round RT-PCR of the TCR CDR3 used the HTBI primer set with the Qiagen OneStep RT-PCR kit. Most expanded thyroid clonotypes (frequency above 0.001) were also detected in blood, a finding suggesting that blood repertoires may reflect thyroid immune responses. In cross-validation, a model built on a 13 V-J signature told ophthalmopathy apart from stable hyperthyroidism with roughly 87% sensitivity and roughly 83% specificity, and in testing the same model reached 80%/75%. During validation, the model predicted progression to ophthalmopathy a median of roughly 7.1 months ahead of onset, with more than 55% sensitivity and roughly 72% specificity. TCR V-J signatures able to tell the groups apart were searched for in a discovery cohort of 90 to 100 patients, of whom over 40 had Graves' ophthalmopathy and 57 had stable Graves' hyperthyroidism. Whether ophthalmopathy could be predicted prospectively was tested in an independent validation cohort made up of under 20 hyperthyroidism patients plus 17 patients who later progressed to ophthalmopathy. For training and testing, the approximately 92 patients in the discovery cohort were randomly divided in a 7:3 ratio. In addition, the study compared T-cell repertoires in thyroid tissue and in blood from roughly six Graves' hyperthyroidism patients. After blood sampling, hyperthyroidism patients were treated with methimazole at a starting dose of 30 mg daily, and ophthalmopathy patients were treated with high-dose intravenous methylprednisolone. The libraries were constructed in a second round of multiplex PCR and then size-selected and purified. The libraries were sequenced on an Illumina HiSeq2000 using paired-end 100 bp reads. SOAPnuke was used to process the raw data, with reads discarded if the reads contained adapters or uncalled bases, had a mean Phred below 15, or lacked an exact constant-primer or identifier match. COPE v1.2.5 was used to merge high-quality paired reads, and clonotypes were defined as unique nucleotide sequences. Clonotypes were aligned to IMGT TRBV, TRBD and TRBJ reference segments using MiTCR v1.1. The analysis included only V-J combinations with a frequency above 0.0001, which together covered 99% to 99.2% of the repertoires. A TCS score was defined as the ratio of F50 (clonal expansion) to E x V (chaos), with BLOSUM62-based TCRdist applied between CDR3 peptides within each V-J. Welch's t-statistics and random forest reduced 514 V-J features to 10 to 15, which were used in a naive Bayes classifier (R e1071). No statistical method was used to set the sample size in advance, and investigators knew the group allocation. The paper reports TCR Vbeta CDR3 sequencing of over 130 peripheral blood samples: under 45 ophthalmopathy, under 80 hyperthyroidism and approximately 17 progressor patients.

The material was peripheral blood mononuclear cells (PBMCs), obtained at new diagnosis, from a patient treated with antithyroid drugs. The sequence was collected from a woman younger than 45 with Graves disease. Donor details come from another sample of the same person, matched by shared clones.

In nucleotide form, the sequence is TGCAGCGCGGGGGACAGGGGCTATGGCTACACCTTC. It codes for CSAGDRGYGYTF. The V and J segments used are TRBV29-1 and TRBJ1-2, with 10 junctional bases fitting TRBD1. Sequences SQVTM (CDR1) and ANQGSEA (CDR2) are obtained from the germline V gene. Here V drops 7 bases and J drops 4 bases, and the junction holds 3 bases not matched to any gene. The CDR3 covers 12 residues, taking in both the cysteine and the phenylalanine. The read is trimmed to its CDR3 DNA, 36 bases read in frame from base 1.